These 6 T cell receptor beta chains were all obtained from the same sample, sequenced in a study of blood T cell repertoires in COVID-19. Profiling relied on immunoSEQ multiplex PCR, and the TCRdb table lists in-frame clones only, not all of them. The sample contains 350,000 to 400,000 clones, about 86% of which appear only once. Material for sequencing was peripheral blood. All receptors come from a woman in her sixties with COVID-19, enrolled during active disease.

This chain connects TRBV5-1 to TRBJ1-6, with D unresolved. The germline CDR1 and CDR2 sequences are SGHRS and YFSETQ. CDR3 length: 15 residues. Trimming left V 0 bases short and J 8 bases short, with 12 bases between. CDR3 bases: TGCGCCAGCAGCTTGGCTGGGGAGAGGTATTCACCCCTCCACTTT. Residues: CASSLAGERYSPLHF.

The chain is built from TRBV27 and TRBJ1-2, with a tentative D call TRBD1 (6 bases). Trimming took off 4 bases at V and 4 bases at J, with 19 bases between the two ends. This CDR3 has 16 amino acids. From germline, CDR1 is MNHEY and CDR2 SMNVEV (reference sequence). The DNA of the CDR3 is TGTGCCAGCAGTTGGACCGGGACACGACTGCTCTATGGCTACACCTTC. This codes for CASSWTGTRLLYGYTF.

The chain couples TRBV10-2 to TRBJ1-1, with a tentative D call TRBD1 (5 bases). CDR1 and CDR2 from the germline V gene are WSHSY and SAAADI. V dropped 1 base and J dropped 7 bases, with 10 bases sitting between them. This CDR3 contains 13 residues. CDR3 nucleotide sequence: TGCGCCAGCAGTGAGTTGGGGGGGGGTGAAGCTTTCTTT. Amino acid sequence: CASSELGGGEAFF.

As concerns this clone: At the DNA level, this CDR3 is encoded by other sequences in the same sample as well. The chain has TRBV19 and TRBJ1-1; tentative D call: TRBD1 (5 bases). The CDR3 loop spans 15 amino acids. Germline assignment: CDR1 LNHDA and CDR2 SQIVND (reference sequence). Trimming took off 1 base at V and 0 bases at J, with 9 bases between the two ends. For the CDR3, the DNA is TGTGCCAGTAGTATAGGGGGCAGCATGAACACTGAAGCTTTCTTT. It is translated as CASSIGGSMNTEAFF.

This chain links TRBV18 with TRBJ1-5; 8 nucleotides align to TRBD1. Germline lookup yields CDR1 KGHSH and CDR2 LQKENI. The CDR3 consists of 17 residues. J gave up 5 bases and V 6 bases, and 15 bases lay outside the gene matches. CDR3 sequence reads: CASSLGMLGTGHQPQHF. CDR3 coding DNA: TGTGCCAGCTCCCTAGGGATGTTAGGGACAGGACATCAGCCCCAGCATTTT.

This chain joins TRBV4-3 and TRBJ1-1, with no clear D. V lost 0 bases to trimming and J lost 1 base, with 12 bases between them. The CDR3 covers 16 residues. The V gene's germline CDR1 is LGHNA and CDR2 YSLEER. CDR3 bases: TGCGCCAGCAGCCAAGAAAATGGGCGTTGGAACACTGAAGCTTTCTTT. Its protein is CASSQENGRWNTEAFF.